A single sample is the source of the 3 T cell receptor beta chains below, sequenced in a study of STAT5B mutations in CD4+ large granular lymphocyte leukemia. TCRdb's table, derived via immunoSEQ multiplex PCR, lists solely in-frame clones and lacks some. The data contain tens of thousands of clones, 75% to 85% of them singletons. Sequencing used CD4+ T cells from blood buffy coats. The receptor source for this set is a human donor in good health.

The DNA for the CDR3 is TGTGCCTGGAGTGCGCGGATAGCGGGAGTTGTGGAGACCCAGTACTTC. This translates into CAWSARIAGVVETQYF. The chain is built from TRBV30 and TRBJ2-5; 9 nucleotides agree with TRBD2. The CDR3 extends over 16 amino acids. The germline gives CDR1 GTSNPN, CDR2 SVGIG (reference sequence). V lost 1 base to trimming and J lost 5 bases; unmatched junction nucleotides: 11.

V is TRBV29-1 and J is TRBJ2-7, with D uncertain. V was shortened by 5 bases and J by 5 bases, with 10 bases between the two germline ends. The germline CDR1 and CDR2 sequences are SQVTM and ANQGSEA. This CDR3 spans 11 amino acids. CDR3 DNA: TGCAGCGTTTCCAGACAAAACGAGCAGTACTTC. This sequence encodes CSVSRQNEQYF.

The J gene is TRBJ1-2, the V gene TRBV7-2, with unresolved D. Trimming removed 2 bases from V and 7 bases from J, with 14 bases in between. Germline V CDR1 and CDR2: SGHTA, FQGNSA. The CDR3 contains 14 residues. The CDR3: CASSLTPRGVGYTF. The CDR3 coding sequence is TGTGCCAGCAGCTTAACCCCCCGCGGGGTTGGCTACACCTTC. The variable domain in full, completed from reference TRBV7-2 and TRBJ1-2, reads GAGVSQSPSNKVTEKGKDVELRCDPISGHTALYWYRQSLGQGLEFLIYFQGNSAPDKSGLPSDRFSAERTGGSVSTLTIQRTQQEDSAVYLCASSLTPRGVGYTFGSGTRLTVV.